This paragraph covers one T cell receptor beta chain sequence. The CDR3 totals 16 residues. Germline loops: CDR1 LNHDA, CDR2 SQIVND (reference sequence). V lost 3 bases and J lost 2; bases outside the gene matches: 4. Per the original data handling: Counts of nucleated cells, estimated from reference gene primer amplification, were obtained. Measured with immunoSEQ multiplex PCR; TCRdb has only the in-frame clones, and not every one. V and J calls plus clone size are reproduced from that table; the DNA served to infer D and trimming. This table has 150,000 to 200,000 clones, about 81% appearing once. These data originate in a study of blood T cell repertoires in COVID-19. Across the whole study: The United States, Italy and Spain were the sources of the acute and convalescent COVID-19 samples. PBMCs, B-cell-depleted T cells, or T cells provided the cDNA or gDNA that made up the material.

Input material: peripheral blood. The source is a woman in her 70s with acute or convalescent COVID-19. This chain uses TRBV19 with TRBJ2-7, with TRBD2 identical over 13 bases. The CDR3 nucleotides read TGTGCCAGTAGTATCCCGGGGACTAGCGGGACCTACGAGCAGTACTTC. Translating gives CASSIPGTSGTYEQYF.